Detailed here is one T cell receptor beta chain. Its cognate antigen has yet to be identified. No per-base quality is available; no much larger clone lies one base away. The library was produced with the immunoSEQ multiplex PCR assay. TCRdb limited this immuneACCESS table to in-frame rearrangements with V and J called. A share of clones is missing; checked studies link under half to unresolved V genes, and the rest is unexplained. Within this sample are hundreds of thousands of clones, with approximately 95% of them counted one time only. Around 0.018% of the sample comes from the top ten. This sample stems from a study of shared T cell receptors in the human thymus (dated by TCRdb to the early 2020s). At the level of the whole study: The study examined how self-reactive, shared T-cell receptor alpha chains are generated in the human thymus.

V is pared back by 0 bases and J by 7 bases, with 16 bases lying between the germline termini. The CDR3 contains 15 residues, cysteine and phenylalanine counted. Only the CDR3 part of the read is kept: 45 bases, read in frame from the first base. Reading the germline V gene (reference sequence) gives CDR1 PRHDT and CDR2 FYEKMQ. The V and J genes are TRBV13 and TRBJ2-7, and perhaps TRBD1 as D gene, on 6 matching bases. The TCR was taken from a human donor. The sample taken for sequencing was thymocytes. The nucleotides are TGTGCCAGCAGCTTAGGGGGGGCACGCGAGGAGGAGCAGTACTTC. Translated, it gives CASSLGGAREEEQYF.